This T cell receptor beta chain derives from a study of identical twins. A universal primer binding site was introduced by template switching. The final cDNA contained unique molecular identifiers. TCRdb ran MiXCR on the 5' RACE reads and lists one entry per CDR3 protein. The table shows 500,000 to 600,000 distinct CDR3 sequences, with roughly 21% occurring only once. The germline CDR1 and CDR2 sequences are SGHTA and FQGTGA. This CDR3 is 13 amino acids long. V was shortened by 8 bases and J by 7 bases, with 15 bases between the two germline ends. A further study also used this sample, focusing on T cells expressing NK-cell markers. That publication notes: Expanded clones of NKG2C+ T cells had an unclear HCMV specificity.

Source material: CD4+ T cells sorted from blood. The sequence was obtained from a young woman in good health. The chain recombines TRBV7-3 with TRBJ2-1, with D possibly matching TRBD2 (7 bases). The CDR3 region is CASGRGGQNEQFF. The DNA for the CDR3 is TGTGCCAGCGGGAGGGGGGGCCAGAATGAGCAGTTCTTC.